The source of this TCR beta chain is a study of blood T cells in healthy people across ages. Study-wide points: Unsorted PBMCs blocked a conclusive comparison of naive and antigen-experienced cells.

This clonotype was counted between two and nine times. Its target is unknown. V was shortened by 10 bases and J by 3 bases, with 23 bases between the two germline ends. In germline, CDR1 is MNHEY, CDR2 SMNVEV (reference sequence). The CDR3 is 16 residues long. With a J-beta primer mix and a sample-barcoded 5' primer, a second PCR ran about 7 to 11 cycles. In TCRdb, the 5' RACE reads were re-called with MiXCR into one record per CDR3 protein. The sample records approximately 580,000 distinct CDR3 sequences, about 25% being singletons. The same specimen was also included in a second study, on T cells of mothers and their children. That work states: The study recruited a few healthy Caucasian mothers and their six children as donors. cDNA was synthesized from all extracted RNA at around 1.6 ug per reaction. About 3.1 million TCR beta reads per child versus over 9.5 million per mother.

The source is a boy between 10 and 17 years old in good health. Material: blood. The genes are TRBV27 and TRBJ2-3, with a possible D match to TRBD2 (6 bases). The CDR3 DNA sequence: TGTGCCACCACACAACAGACGGGGAGGAGTACAGATACGCAGTATTTT. Residues: CATTQQTGRSTDTQYF.